Listed below are T cell receptor beta chains from one sample, sequenced in a study of cytomegalovirus exposure and HLA in healthy donors. Sequenced by immunoSEQ multiplex PCR; TCRdb stores in-frame clones only, minus some. The profile covers around 130,000 clones, with approximately 75% appearing a single time and more than 1.5% taken by the ten largest. The sample was PBMCs. These receptors all stem from a man in his forties in good health and CMV-seronegative. The CDR3 runs from the conserved cysteine through the conserved F or W. D genes are given only for firm matches. Clone size is shown for a subset of rows, as once, few, many or a class of expanded clone.

D: TRBD2
V: TRBV5-1
J: TRBJ2-7
size: .
CDR3: CASSPGGGRSYEQYF
DNA: TGCGCCAGCAGCCCCGGGGGGGGCCGCTCCTACGAGCAGTACTTC

D: TRBD2
V: TRBV19
J: TRBJ2-7
size: .
CDR3: CATSRDYSYEQYF
DNA: TGTGCCACCTCCAGGGACTACTCCTACGAGCAGTACTTC

D: .
V: TRBV18
J: TRBJ2-2
size: .
CDR3: CASSRDRRTGELFF
DNA: TGTGCCAGCTCACGTGACAGACGCACCGGGGAGCTGTTTTTT

D: .
V: TRBV5-1
J: TRBJ1-1
size: .
CDR3: CASSLGVGINTEAFF
DNA: TGCGCCAGCAGCCTCGGGGTAGGGATAAACACTGAAGCTTTCTTT

D: .
V: TRBV4-1
J: TRBJ1-4
size: few
CDR3: CASSLELPRGEKLFF
DNA: TGCGCCAGCAGCCTCGAGCTGCCAAGAGGTGAAAAACTGTTTTTT

D: .
V: TRBV18
J: TRBJ1-4
size: once
CDR3: CASSPFRATNEKLFF
DNA: TGTGCCAGCTCACCATTCCGGGCAACTAATGAAAAACTGTTTTTT

D: .
V: TRBV20-1
J: TRBJ2-7
size: .
CDR3: CSARNNYEQYF
DNA: TGCAGTGCTAGGAATAACTACGAGCAGTACTTC

D: TRBD2
V: TRBV9
J: TRBJ2-1
size: .
CDR3: CASSVVAGYNEQFF
DNA: TGTGCCAGCAGCGTAGTAGCGGGATACAATGAGCAGTTCTTC

D: .
V: TRBV28
J: TRBJ1-2
size: .
CDR3: CASRTGLYGYTF
DNA: TGTGCCAGCCGAACAGGATTGTATGGCTACACCTTC

D: TRBD1
V: TRBV18
J: TRBJ2-1
size: once
CDR3: CASSPILPTGAGYNEQFF
DNA: TGTGCCAGCTCACCAATACTGCCGACAGGGGCAGGGTACAATGAGCAGTTCTTC